This TCR beta chain was profiled in a study of blood T cell repertoires in COVID-19. Study at large: The origin of the acute and convalescent COVID-19 samples was the United States, Italy and Spain. PBMCs, B-cell-depleted T cells, or T cells were the source of the cDNA or gDNA that made up the material.

Original processing methods: Amplification of reference gene primers provided the estimated nucleated cell counts. Clones were sequenced by immunoSEQ multiplex PCR, and TCRdb holds only the in-frame ones, with some missing. The DNA gave D and trimming, while V, J and clone size come from that table. The sample shows approximately 100,000 clones, roughly four fifths of them seen only once. This receptor was taken from an older man with active or convalescent COVID-19. Sequenced sample: peripheral blood.

This CDR3 is CASSLSDRGNGDTQYF. The CDR3 bases are TGTGCCAGCAGCCTATCGGACAGGGGTAATGGAGATACGCAGTATTTT. The V and J genes are TRBV7-7 and TRBJ2-3, with 9 bases aligning to TRBD1. The CDR3 is 16 amino acids. With 5 bases clipped from V and 5 bases from J, the junction kept 11 bases outside the gene matches. Per the germline V gene, CDR1 is SSHAT and CDR2 is FNYEAQ (reference sequence).